This TCR beta chain was sequenced during a study of blood T cells in healthy people across ages. This clonotype has just a few counts. Its antigen is unknown. Using a J-beta primer mix together with a sample-barcoded 5' primer, a second PCR was run for 7 to 11 cycles. TCRdb re-derived calls from the 5' RACE reads in MiXCR, one entry per CDR3 protein. The sample carries under 1,000,000 distinct CDR3 sequences, more than 35% recorded once. Study results and limitations: The study could not conclusively compare naive and antigen-experienced cells, given its unsorted PBMCs.

V was pared by 6 bases and J by 2 bases, with 10 bases between. Looked up from germline, CDR1 is DFQATT and CDR2 is SNEGSKA (reference sequence). This CDR3 contains 12 residues. The sequencing input was blood. The chain carries TRBV20-1 and TRBJ2-5; D is unresolved. The sequence came from a man older than 75 in good health. CDR3 coding DNA: TGCAGTGCCTCGACCGAGCAAGAGACCCAGTACTTC. It encodes CSASTEQETQYF.